Sequencing of this T cell receptor beta chain was carried out in a study of T cell responses to AZD1222 COVID-19 vaccine. About the research overall: Analysis merged second doses at about 4 or about 12 weeks. Overall study results and limits: White British donors predominated, females outnumbered males, and clonal diversity was possibly underestimated.

The CDR3 runs to 19 residues. Trimming removed 3 bases at V and 2 bases at J, with 23 bases between. Germline V gene data show CDR1 as MGHRA and CDR2 as YSYEKL. Comment on this clone: Its matching antigen is unknown.

Clones were read by immunoSEQ multiplex PCR, and TCRdb kept only the in-frame ones, dropping some. The data show about 160,000 clones, with around nine tenths seen just once and 5.5% held by the top ten. This TCR came from an adult in good health. This sequence joins TRBV4-1 and TRBJ1-5; weak D call: TRBD1 (6 bases). The sample was peripheral blood, taken on day 0 of AZD1222 vaccination. The CDR3 loop reads CASSHSKGRGGVRNQPQHF. The CDR3 nucleotides read TGCGCCAGCAGCCACTCCAAAGGTAGAGGGGGGGTGCGCAATCAGCCCCAGCATTTT.